This TCR beta chain was obtained from a study of T cells in Graves' hyperthyroidism and ophthalmopathy. Overall study: Pretreatment peripheral blood was obtained at initial diagnosis. General study findings and limits: The blood repertoire included most of the expanded thyroid clonotypes above 0.001.

CDR3 length: 14 amino acids. Germline loops: CDR1 SNHLY, CDR2 FYNNEI. V lost 6 bases and J 3 bases, leaving 12 bases between the germline ends. This clonotype was seen repeatedly, ten times or more. Its antigen is unidentified. Template material for amplifying TCR beta CDR3 regions consisted of RNA transcripts. TCR CDR3 underwent first-round RT-PCR with the HTBI primer set. TCRdb itself ran the multiplex PCR reads through MiXCR, one entry per CDR3 protein. Of hundreds of thousands of distinct CDR3 sequences in the sample, approximately 13% were seen once. Stable disease denoted Graves' hyperthyroidism without ophthalmopathy progression within 18 months. It was uncontrolled infection, other autoimmune disease, pregnancy or lactation that excluded patients.

This TCR came from a woman between 18 and 30 years old with Graves' hyperthyroidism. The rearrangement links TRBV2 to TRBJ1-5, with D perhaps matching TRBD1 (5 bases). Sequencing was performed on blood. The CDR3 DNA is TGTGCCAGCAGGGGGGTCAGGGTCAATCAGCCCCAGCATTTT. This sequence encodes CASRGVRVNQPQHF.